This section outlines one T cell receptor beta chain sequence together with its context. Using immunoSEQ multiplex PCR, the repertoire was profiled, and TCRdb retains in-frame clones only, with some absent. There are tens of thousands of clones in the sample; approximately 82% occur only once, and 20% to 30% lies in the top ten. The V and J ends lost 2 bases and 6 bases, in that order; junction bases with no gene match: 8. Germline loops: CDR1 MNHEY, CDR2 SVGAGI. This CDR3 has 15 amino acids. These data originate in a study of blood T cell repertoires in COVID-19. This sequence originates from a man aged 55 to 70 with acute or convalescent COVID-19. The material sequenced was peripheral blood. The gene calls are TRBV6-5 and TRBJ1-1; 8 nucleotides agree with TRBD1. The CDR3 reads CASSYDGGTGSEAFF. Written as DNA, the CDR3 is TGTGCCAGCAGTTACGACGGGGGGACAGGATCTGAAGCTTTCTTT.